This T cell receptor beta chain is drawn from a study of identifying expanded T cells in peripheral blood. Here immunoSEQ multiplex PCR was the method, and the copy in TCRdb shows in-frame clones only, minus some. The sample has approximately 58,000 clones; around 83% are singletons. This clone was observed once. Antigen specificity is unknown. Study conclusions and caveats: Approximately 1.1 clones differed between technical replicates, versus approximately 17 and 20 over time.

During the collection period, no donor immune events like infections were recorded. Germline V CDR1 and CDR2: LNHDA, SQIVND (reference sequence). V lost 3 bases and J 5 bases, leaving 11 bases between the germline ends. CDR3 length: 14 amino acids. The source material was blood. This chain links TRBV19 with TRBJ1-5; D is possibly TRBD1 (5 bases). The origin of this receptor is a person between 18 and 70 years old in good health. CDR3 in DNA: TGTGCCAGTAGTATTAGACAGCCGGATCAGCCCCAGCATTTT. Translating gives CASSIRQPDQPQHF. Full variable domain (outside the CDR3, taken from reference TRBV19 and TRBJ1-5): DGGITQSPKYLFRKEGQNVTLSCEQNLNHDAMYWYRQDPGQGLRLIYYSQIVNDFQKGDIAEGYSVSREKKESFPLTVTSAQKNPTAFYLCASSIRQPDQPQHFGDGTRLSIL.